Following are 23 T cell receptor beta chains from one sample sequenced in a study of OX40 agonist ivuxolimab in advanced cancers. The protocol used for the library was the immunoSEQ multiplex PCR assay. Sourced from immuneACCESS, this table was stored by TCRdb with only in-frame sequences that have V and J called. A share of the clones is absent; for the studies checked, an unresolved V gene accounts for under half, and the remainder has no known explanation. The sample table records 95,000 or so clones; 70% to 90% of these occur just once. In total, the top ten clones hold roughly 3.8% of the sample. Sequenced here: CD4+ or CD8+ T cells sorted from blood, sampled in a trial of the OX40 agonist ivuxolimab. These receptors all come from an adult with an advanced solid tumor such as melanoma, head and neck, liver or kidney cancer.

This clone has a single count. The chain recombines TRBV4-3 with TRBJ1-1; D is uncertain. This CDR3 contains 14 residues. Germline CDR1 reads LGHNA; CDR2 reads YSLEER. Trimming pared 4 bases from V and 0 bases from J, leaving 9 bases between. In DNA form, the CDR3 reads TGCGCCAGCAGCCGCAATGGGATGAACACTGAAGCTTTCTTT. This translates into CASSRNGMNTEAFF.

The chain employs TRBV9 and TRBJ2-5; the match to TRBD2 covers 9 bases. Trimming removed 0 bases from V and 0 bases from J; junction bases left unmatched: 0. This CDR3 contains 15 residues. Germline-derived CDR1 and CDR2 are SGDLS and YYNGEE. This CDR3 reads CASSVGTSDQETQYF. For the CDR3, the DNA is TGTGCCAGCAGCGTAGGGACTAGCGACCAAGAGACCCAGTACTTC.

The chain couples TRBV4-1 to TRBJ2-7; 12 positions agree with TRBD1. The CDR3 is made up of 16 amino acids. Per germline, CDR1 MGHRA and CDR2 YSYEKL. V trimming: 2 bases; J trimming: 4 bases; junction bases outside the gene matches: 6. Here the CDR3 DNA reads TGCGCCAGCAGCCAATCCCCGGGACAGGGGGCTTACGAGCAGTACTTC. Amino acid sequence: CASSQSPGQGAYEQYF.

The table lists this clone with a count of one. This rearrangement joins TRBV11-2 to TRBJ2-7; D is possibly TRBD1 (5 bases). There are 13 residues in the CDR3. V lost 5 bases and J lost 5, with 13 bases in between. CDR1 and CDR2 from the germline V gene are SGHAT and FQNNGV. The CDR3: CASSQGKDNEQYF. The CDR3 DNA reads as TGTGCCAGCAGCCAGGGTAAGGATAACGAGCAGTACTTC.

The chain couples TRBV2 to TRBJ2-7; D ambiguous. There are 13 residues in the CDR3. Looked up from germline, CDR1 is SNHLY and CDR2 is FYNNEI. Trimming removed 7 bases from V and 0 bases from J, with 10 bases in between. The CDR3 nucleotides read TGTGCCAGCAAGTTAAGTATCTCCTACGAGCAGTACTTC. Encoded protein: CASKLSISYEQYF.

Concerning this clone itself: Other nucleotide sequences in the sample specify the same CDR3. The chain employs TRBV4-3 and TRBJ2-7; no reliable D call. Germline CDR1 reads LGHNA; CDR2 reads YSLEER. The CDR3 loop spans 15 amino acids. V lost 4 bases to trimming and J lost 1 base, with 14 bases between them. The CDR3 coding sequence is TGCGCCAGCAGCCCAAGCAGAGCGTTATCCTACGAGCAGTACTTC. This sequence encodes CASSPSRALSYEQYF.

The gene calls are TRBV6-1 and TRBJ2-2; TRBD1 might be the D (5 bases). Germline CDR1 is MNHNS and CDR2 is SASEGT. The CDR3 spans 12 residues. V dropped 7 bases and J dropped 5 bases, with 8 bases sitting between them. The CDR3 protein is CASTPGTGELFF. DNA for the CDR3: TGTGCCAGCACACCAGGGACCGGGGAGCTGTTTTTT.

Remarks on this clone: This specimen includes other DNA sequences encoding the same CDR3. The genes are TRBV27 and TRBJ2-3; 12 nucleotides align to TRBD2. Per the germline V gene, CDR1 is MNHEY and CDR2 is SMNVEV (reference sequence). J was trimmed by 4 bases and V by 6 bases; bases with no gene match: 5. The CDR3 contains 15 residues. As DNA, the CDR3 is TGTGCCAGCAGGAGACTAGCGGGAGTTCCAGATACGCAGTATTTT. Its protein is CASRRLAGVPDTQYF.

The chain joins TRBV10-3 to TRBJ2-7; D may be TRBD2 (5 bases). Germline V lookup: CDR1 ENHRY, CDR2 SYGVKD. V lost 6 bases and J 6 bases, leaving 24 bases between the germline ends. The CDR3 loop spans 16 amino acids. The CDR3 DNA reads TGTGCCATCAGGCCGGGAAAACAAAGCGAGGGTGCCGAGCAGTACTTC. Amino acids: CAIRPGKQSEGAEQYF.

The CDR3 sequence: CAISENTDTQYF. The CDR3 nucleotides are TGTGCCATCAGTGAGAACACAGATACGCAGTATTTT. This chain uses TRBV10-3 with TRBJ2-3; D unresolved. The germline V gene has CDR1 ENHRY and CDR2 SYGVKD. Trimming pared 2 bases from V and 2 bases from J, leaving 2 bases between. This CDR3 has 12 residues.

The rearrangement links TRBV5-1 to TRBJ2-1; possibly TRBD1 for D (6 bases). Germline V gene data show CDR1 as SGHRS and CDR2 as YFSETQ. The germline V and J ends were trimmed by 4 bases and 9 bases, with 20 bases remaining between them. CDR3 length equals 15 residues. In DNA, the CDR3 is TGCGCCAGCAGCAAGACTCAGGGGAATCAGGCTGAGCAGTTCTTC. This gives the protein CASSKTQGNQAEQFF.

The chain is built from TRBV7-2 and TRBJ1-3, with 8 bases that match TRBD1. The V gene end was trimmed by 5 bases and the J gene end by 2 bases; junction bases not matched to a gene: 5. From germline, CDR1 is SGHTA and CDR2 FQGNSA. CDR3 length: 15 amino acids. The CDR3 sequence: CASSLTDRAGNTIYF. The CDR3 DNA sequence: TGTGCCAGCAGCCTCACGGACAGGGCTGGAAACACCATATATTTT.

This clone was seen only once. V is TRBV7-9 and J is TRBJ1-4; possibly TRBD1 for D (6 bases). Germline V CDR1 and CDR2: SEHNR, FQNEAQ (reference sequence). V dropped 5 bases and J dropped 6 bases, with 16 bases sitting between them. This CDR3 comprises 15 residues. The CDR3, as DNA: TGTGCCAGCAGCGACAGTGGGGGCCATGATGAAAAACTGTTTTTT. It encodes CASSDSGGHDEKLFF.

This chain uses TRBV9 with TRBJ2-5, with D perhaps TRBD1 (6 bases). The assigned J gene may be wrong: the sequence end matches TRBJ2-7 better. The V gene's germline CDR1 is SGDLS and CDR2 YYNGEE. The CDR3 runs to 15 residues. CDR3 nucleotides: TGTGCCAGCAGCGTAGCTCGACAGGTAACCTACGAGCAGTACTTC. Its translation is CASSVARQVTYEQYF.

V usage is TRBV27 and J usage is TRBJ2-2; 8 bases are shared with TRBD1. This CDR3 spans 16 amino acids. Germline loops: CDR1 MNHEY, CDR2 SMNVEV (reference sequence). V shed 5 bases, J shed 5 bases, and the junction held 10 bases outside the gene matches. CDR3 nucleotide sequence: TGTGCCAGCAGTACAAAGGGTACAGGGGGGACCGGGGAGCTGTTTTTT. Translated: CASSTKGTGGTGELFF.

Worth noting for this clone: The identical CDR3 is also encoded by other nucleotide sequences in the sample. V gene TRBV29-1 combines with J gene TRBJ2-7; 9 bases align to TRBD1. The germline V gene has CDR1 SQVTM and CDR2 ANQGSEA. V shed 6 bases and J 4 bases; nucleotides not matched to a gene: 1. There are 11 residues in the CDR3. CDR3 protein: CSVDRGYEQYF. The CDR3 nucleotides read TGCAGCGTCGACAGGGGGTACGAGCAGTACTTC.

The chain links TRBV11-2 to TRBJ1-2; D unclear. Germline V gene lookup returns CDR1 SGHAT and CDR2 FQNNGV. This CDR3 region has 14 residues. V dropped 0 bases and J dropped 5 bases, with 10 bases sitting between them. The CDR3 is CASSLEPSGYGYTF. CDR3 sequence (DNA): TGTGCCAGCAGCTTAGAACCCTCGGGGTATGGCTACACCTTC. Supplemented by reference TRBV11-2 and TRBJ1-2, the full variable domain reads EAGVAQSPRYKIIEKRQSVAFWCNPISGHATLYWYQQILGQGPKLLIQFQNNGVVDDSQLPKDRFSAERLKGVDSTLKIQPAKLEDSAVYLCASSLEPSGYGYTFGSGTRLTVV.

The chain is built from TRBV9 and TRBJ2-5; 9 bases align to TRBD2. Germline V gene data show CDR1 as SGDLS and CDR2 as YYNGEE. This CDR3 has 18 residues. The trim removed 0 bases at V and 2 bases at J, leaving 11 bases unmatched. The CDR3 region is CASSVATWGLAGQETQYF. The CDR3 DNA reads as TGTGCCAGCAGCGTAGCTACTTGGGGGCTAGCGGGACAAGAGACCCAGTACTTC. Variable domain in full (rest from reference TRBV9 and TRBJ2-5): DSGVTQTPKHLITATGQRVTLRCSPRSGDLSVYWYQQSLDQGLQFLIQYYNGEERAKGNILERFSAQQFPDLHSELNLSSLELGDSALYFCASSVATWGLAGQETQYFGPGTRLLVL.

This chain uses TRBV9 with TRBJ2-2; unclear D gene. Germline V gene data show CDR1 as SGDLS and CDR2 as YYNGEE. This CDR3 is built from 12 residues. V was shortened by 6 bases and J by 0 bases, with 3 bases between the two germline ends. CDR3 protein: CASNSNTGELFF. In DNA, the CDR3 is TGTGCCAGCAATTCGAACACCGGGGAGCTGTTTTTT.

The chain couples TRBV27 to TRBJ2-3; D unclear. The germline CDR1 and CDR2 sequences are MNHEY and SMNVEV (reference sequence). Trimming took 3 bases from V and 5 from J, leaving 9 bases between them. The CDR3 has 13 residues. The DNA of the CDR3 is TGTGCCAGCAGTTTCTGGCCGGGAGATACGCAGTATTTT. Its translation: CASSFWPGDTQYF.

The chain employs TRBV6-6 and TRBJ1-5; D is perhaps TRBD1 (5 bases). Germline CDR1 MNHNY, CDR2 SVGAGI (reference sequence). V dropped 0 bases and J dropped 6 bases, with 12 bases sitting between them. The CDR3 extends over 15 amino acids. The CDR3 DNA follows: TGTGCCAGCAGTTACTCGATCGGGGCGGCTCAGCCCCAGCATTTT. Translated: CASSYSIGAAQPQHF.

The rearrangement links TRBV13 to TRBJ2-5, with D uncertain. The tail of the sequence fits TRBJ2-7 better, so the J call may be wrong. This CDR3 is 11 amino acids long. Germline values: CDR1 PRHDT, CDR2 FYEKMQ (reference sequence). CDR3 residues: CASSSSYEQYF. The CDR3 region has the DNA TGTGCCAGCAGCTCCTCCTACGAGCAGTACTTC.

The chain employs TRBV4-2 and TRBJ2-3; D might be TRBD1 or TRBD2, each matching 5 bases. Trimming took off 3 bases at V and 1 base at J, with 20 bases between the two ends. Germline V gene sequence: CDR1 LGHNA, CDR2 YNFKEQ. The CDR3 is 18 amino acids. CDR3 sequence (DNA): TGTGCCAGCAGCCACAGAGCAACGGTGAGGGGTGGCACAGATACGCAGTATTTT. As protein: CASSHRATVRGGTDTQYF.